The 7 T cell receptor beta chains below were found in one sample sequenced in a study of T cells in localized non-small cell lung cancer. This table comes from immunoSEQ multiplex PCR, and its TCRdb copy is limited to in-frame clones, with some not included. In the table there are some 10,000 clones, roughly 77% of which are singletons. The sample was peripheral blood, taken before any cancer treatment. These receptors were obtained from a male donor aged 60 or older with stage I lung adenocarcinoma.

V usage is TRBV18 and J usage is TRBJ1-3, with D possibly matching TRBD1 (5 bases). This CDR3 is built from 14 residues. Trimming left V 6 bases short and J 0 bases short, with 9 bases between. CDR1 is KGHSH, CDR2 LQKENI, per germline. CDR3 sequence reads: CASSRDDSGNTIYF. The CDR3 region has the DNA TGTGCCAGCTCCAGGGACGACTCTGGAAACACCATATATTTT.

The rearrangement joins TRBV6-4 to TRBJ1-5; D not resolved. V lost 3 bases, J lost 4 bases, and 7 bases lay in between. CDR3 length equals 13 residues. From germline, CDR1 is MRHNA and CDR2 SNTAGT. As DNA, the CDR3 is TGTGCCAGCAGTGAACAAGTTAATCAGCCCCAGCATTTT. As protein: CASSEQVNQPQHF.

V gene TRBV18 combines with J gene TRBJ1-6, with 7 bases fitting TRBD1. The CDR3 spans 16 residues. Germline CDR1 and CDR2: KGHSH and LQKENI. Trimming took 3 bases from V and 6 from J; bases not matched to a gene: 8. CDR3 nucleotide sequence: TGTGCCAGCTCACCGGACAGGAACAAAGTTAATTCACCCCTCCACTTT. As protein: CASSPDRNKVNSPLHF.

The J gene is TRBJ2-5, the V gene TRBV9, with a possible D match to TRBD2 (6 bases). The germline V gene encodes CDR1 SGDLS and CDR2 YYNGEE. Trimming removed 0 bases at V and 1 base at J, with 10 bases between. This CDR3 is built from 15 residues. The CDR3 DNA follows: TGTGCCAGCAGCGTAGTTGCGGGGTCCCAAGAGACCCAGTACTTC. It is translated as CASSVVAGSQETQYF. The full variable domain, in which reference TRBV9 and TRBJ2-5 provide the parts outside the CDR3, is DSGVTQTPKHLITATGQRVTLRCSPRSGDLSVYWYQQSLDQGLQFLIQYYNGEERAKGNILERFSAQQFPDLHSELNLSSLELGDSALYFCASSVVAGSQETQYFGPGTRLLVL.

The DNA of the CDR3 is TGTGCCAGCAGCCGGGGACCAAATGGTCAGCCCCAGCATTTT. It codes for CASSRGPNGQPQHF. The V and J genes are TRBV5-8 and TRBJ1-5; D might be TRBD1 (5 bases). The CDR3 runs 14 residues. V was cut by 4 bases and J by 6 bases, with 14 bases left in between. CDR1 and CDR2 from the germline V gene are SGHTS and YDEGEE.

The CDR3 sequence: CALSGPTGLKTEAFF. CDR3 sequence (DNA): TGTGCCTTGAGCGGGCCGACAGGGCTTAAGACTGAAGCTTTCTTT. The chain carries TRBV7-9 and TRBJ1-1, with TRBD1 matching 7 bases. The CDR3 spans 15 residues. Germline V lookup: CDR1 SEHNR, CDR2 FQNEAQ (reference sequence). Unmatched junction bases numbered 17, after V lost 11 bases and J lost 5 bases.

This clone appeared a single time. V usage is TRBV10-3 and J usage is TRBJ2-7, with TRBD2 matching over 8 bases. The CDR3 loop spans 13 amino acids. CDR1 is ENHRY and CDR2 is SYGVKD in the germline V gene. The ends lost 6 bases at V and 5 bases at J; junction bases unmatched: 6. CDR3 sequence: CAISSGGVDEQYF. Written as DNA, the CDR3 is TGTGCCATCAGCTCGGGGGGGGTCGACGAGCAGTACTTC.